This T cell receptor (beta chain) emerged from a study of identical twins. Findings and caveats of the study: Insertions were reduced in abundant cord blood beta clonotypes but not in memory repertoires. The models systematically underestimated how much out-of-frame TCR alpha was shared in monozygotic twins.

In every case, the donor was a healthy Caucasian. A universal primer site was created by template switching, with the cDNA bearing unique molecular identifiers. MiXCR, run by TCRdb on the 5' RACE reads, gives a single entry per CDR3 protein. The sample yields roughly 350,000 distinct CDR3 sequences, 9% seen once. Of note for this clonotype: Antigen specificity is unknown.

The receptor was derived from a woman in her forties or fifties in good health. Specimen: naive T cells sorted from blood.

This CDR3 reads CSASTPGLAGVGSYNEQFF. DNA for the CDR3: TGCAGTGCTAGCACCCCGGGACTAGCGGGAGTTGGTTCCTACAATGAGCAGTTCTTC. The chain carries TRBV20-1 and TRBJ2-1, with TRBD2 matching over 14 bases. In germline, CDR1 is DFQATT, CDR2 SNEGSKA (reference sequence). This CDR3 spans 19 amino acids. The V segment lost 3 bases and the J segment 1 base; nucleotides outside the gene matches: 11.